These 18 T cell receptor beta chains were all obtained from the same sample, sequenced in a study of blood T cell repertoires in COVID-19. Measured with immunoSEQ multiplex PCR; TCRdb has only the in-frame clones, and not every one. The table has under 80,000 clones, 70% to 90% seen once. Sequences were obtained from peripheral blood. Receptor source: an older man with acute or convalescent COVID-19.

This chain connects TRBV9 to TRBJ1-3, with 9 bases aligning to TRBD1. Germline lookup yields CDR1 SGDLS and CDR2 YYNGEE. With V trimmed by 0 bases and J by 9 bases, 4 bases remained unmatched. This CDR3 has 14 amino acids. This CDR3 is CASSVEGQGGTIYF. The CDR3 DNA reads TGTGCCAGCAGCGTAGAGGGACAGGGCGGCACCATATATTTT.

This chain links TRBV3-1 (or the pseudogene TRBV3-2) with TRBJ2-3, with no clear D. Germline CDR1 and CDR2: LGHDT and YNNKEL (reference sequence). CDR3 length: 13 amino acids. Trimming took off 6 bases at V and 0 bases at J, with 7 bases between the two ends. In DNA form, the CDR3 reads TGTGCCAGCAGTCGACTTAGCACAGATACGCAGTATTTT. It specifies CASSRLSTDTQYF.

Here the CDR3 reads CASSSDRGSRTQYF. The CDR3, as DNA: TGCGCCAGCAGCTCAGACAGGGGGTCAAGGACCCAGTACTTC. V and J are TRBV5-1 and TRBJ2-5; TRBD1 matches at 9 bases. The V gene's germline CDR1 is SGHRS and CDR2 YFSETQ. V lost 3 bases and J lost 7; bases outside the gene matches: 7. CDR3 size: 14 residues. The whole variable domain, filled in from reference TRBV5-1 and TRBJ2-5, reads KAGVTQTPRYLIKTRGQQVTLSCSPISGHRSVSWYQQTPGQGLQFLFEYFSETQRNKGNFPGRFSGRQFSNSRSEMNVSTLELGDSALYLCASSSDRGSRTQYFGPGTRLLVL.

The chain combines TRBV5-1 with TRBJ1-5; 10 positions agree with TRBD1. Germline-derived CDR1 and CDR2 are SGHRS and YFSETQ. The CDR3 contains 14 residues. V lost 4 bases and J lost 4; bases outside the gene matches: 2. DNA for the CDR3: TGCGCCAGCAGCCAGGGACAGGGGAATCAGCCCCAGCATTTT. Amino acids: CASSQGQGNQPQHF.

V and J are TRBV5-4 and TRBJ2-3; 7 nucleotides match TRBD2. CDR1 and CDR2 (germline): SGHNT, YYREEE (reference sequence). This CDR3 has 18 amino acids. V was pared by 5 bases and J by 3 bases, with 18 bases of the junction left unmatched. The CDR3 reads CASRKGRGLAEITDTQYF. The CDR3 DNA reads TGTGCCAGCAGAAAAGGCCGAGGGCTAGCGGAGATAACAGATACGCAGTATTTT.

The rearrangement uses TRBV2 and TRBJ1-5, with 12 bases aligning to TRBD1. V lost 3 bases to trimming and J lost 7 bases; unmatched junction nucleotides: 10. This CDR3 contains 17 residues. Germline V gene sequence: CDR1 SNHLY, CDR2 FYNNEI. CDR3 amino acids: CASSEIVGTGGSQPQHF. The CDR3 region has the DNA TGTGCCAGCAGTGAGATAGTTGGGACAGGGGGCAGCCAGCCCCAGCATTTT.

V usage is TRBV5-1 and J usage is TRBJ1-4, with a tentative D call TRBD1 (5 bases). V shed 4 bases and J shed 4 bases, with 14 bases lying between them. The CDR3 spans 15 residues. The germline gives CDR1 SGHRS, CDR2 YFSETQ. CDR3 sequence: CASSPVPGVNEKLFF. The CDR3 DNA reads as TGCGCCAGCAGCCCCGTCCCGGGGGTTAATGAAAAACTGTTTTTT.

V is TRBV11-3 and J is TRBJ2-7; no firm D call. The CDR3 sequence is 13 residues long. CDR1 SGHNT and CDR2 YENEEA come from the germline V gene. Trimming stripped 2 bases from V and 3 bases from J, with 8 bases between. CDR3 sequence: CASSLYSGYEQYF. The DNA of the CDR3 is TGTGCCAGCAGCTTATATTCCGGCTACGAGCAGTACTTC.

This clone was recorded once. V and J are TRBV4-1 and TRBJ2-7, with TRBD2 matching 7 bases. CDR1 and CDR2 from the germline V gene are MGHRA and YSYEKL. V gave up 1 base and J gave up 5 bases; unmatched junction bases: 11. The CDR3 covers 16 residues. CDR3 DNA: TGCGCCAGCAGCCAAGTCCCCGGGACTACTATCAACGAGCAGTACTTC. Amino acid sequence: CASSQVPGTTINEQYF.

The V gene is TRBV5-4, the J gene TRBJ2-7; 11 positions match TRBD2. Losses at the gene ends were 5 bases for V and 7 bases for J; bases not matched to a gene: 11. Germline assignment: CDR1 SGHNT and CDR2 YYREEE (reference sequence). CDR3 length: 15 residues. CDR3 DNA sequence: TGTGCCAGCAGGGACGGGACTAGCGGAACGTCTGAGCAGTACTTC. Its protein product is CASRDGTSGTSEQYF.

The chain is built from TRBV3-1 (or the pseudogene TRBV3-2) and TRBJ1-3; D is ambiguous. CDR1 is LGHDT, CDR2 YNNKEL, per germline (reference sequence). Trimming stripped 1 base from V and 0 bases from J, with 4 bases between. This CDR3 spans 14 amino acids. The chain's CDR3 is CASSQGVSGNTIYF. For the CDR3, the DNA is TGTGCCAGCAGCCAAGGAGTCTCTGGAAACACCATATATTTT.

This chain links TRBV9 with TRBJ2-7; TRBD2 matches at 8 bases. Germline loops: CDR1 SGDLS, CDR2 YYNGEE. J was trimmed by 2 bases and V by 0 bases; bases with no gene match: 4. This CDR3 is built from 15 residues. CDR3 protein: CASSVGGTRTYEQYF. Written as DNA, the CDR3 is TGTGCCAGCAGCGTAGGAGGGACTAGGACCTACGAGCAGTACTTC.

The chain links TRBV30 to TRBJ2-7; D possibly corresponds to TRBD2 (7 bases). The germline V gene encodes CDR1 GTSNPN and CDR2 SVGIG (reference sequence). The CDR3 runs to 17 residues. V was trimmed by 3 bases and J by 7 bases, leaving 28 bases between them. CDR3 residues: CAWSPRPGRGGAREQYF. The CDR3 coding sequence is TGTGCCTGGAGCCCCCGTCCGGGGCGAGGGGGGGCACGAGAGCAGTACTTC.

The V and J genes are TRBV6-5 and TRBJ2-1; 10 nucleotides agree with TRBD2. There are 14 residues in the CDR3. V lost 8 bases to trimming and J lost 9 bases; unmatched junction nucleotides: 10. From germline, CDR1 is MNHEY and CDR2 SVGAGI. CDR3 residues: CASGSGGAGGEQFF. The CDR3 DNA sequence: TGTGCCAGCGGAAGCGGGGGGGCAGGTGGTGAGCAGTTCTTC.

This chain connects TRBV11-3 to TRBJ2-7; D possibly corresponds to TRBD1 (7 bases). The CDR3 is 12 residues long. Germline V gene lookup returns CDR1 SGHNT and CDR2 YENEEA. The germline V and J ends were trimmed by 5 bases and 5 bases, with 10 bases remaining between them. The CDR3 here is CASSGRGDEQYF. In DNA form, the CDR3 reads TGTGCCAGCAGCGGCAGGGGGGACGAGCAGTACTTC.

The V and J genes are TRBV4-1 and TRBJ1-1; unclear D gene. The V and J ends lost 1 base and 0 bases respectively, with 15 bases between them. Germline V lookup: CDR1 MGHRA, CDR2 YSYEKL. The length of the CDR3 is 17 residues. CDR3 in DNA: TGCGCCAGCAGCCAAGGAGTAGGCGGACTATTGAACACTGAAGCTTTCTTT. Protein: CASSQGVGGLLNTEAFF.

The CDR3, as DNA: TGTGCCAGCAGCCCCCCATACTCCAGGGGCTCGAATTCACCCCTCCACTTT. This sequence encodes CASSPPYSRGSNSPLHF. The V and J genes are TRBV5-4 and TRBJ1-6, with D perhaps TRBD1 (6 bases). V shed 4 bases and J shed 7 bases, with 21 bases lying between them. Germline V gene data show CDR1 as SGHNT and CDR2 as YYREEE (reference sequence). CDR3 size: 17 residues.

The CDR3 sequence: CASSLPGQPQHF. CDR3 DNA sequence: TGTGCCAGCAGTTTACCCGGTCAGCCCCAGCATTTT. The chain carries TRBV28 and TRBJ1-5; D unresolved. The V end was cut by 2 bases, the J end by 6 bases, with 5 bases between. Germline V gene data show CDR1 as MDHEN and CDR2 as SYDVKM. The CDR3 length is 12 residues.